These 30 T cell receptor beta chains share one sample of origin, sequenced in a study of T cell responses to AZD1222 COVID-19 vaccine. The method was immunoSEQ multiplex PCR; TCRdb's version includes in-frame clones alone and lacks a portion of them. The table records 95,000 to 120,000 clones, roughly 86% of them present only once. The sequenced sample was peripheral blood, obtained on day 0 of AZD1222 vaccination. These receptors were obtained from an adult in good health.

The CDR3 protein is CASSSLAGANYEQYF. The CDR3 bases are TGTGCCAGCAGCTCGTTAGCGGGGGCTAACTACGAGCAGTACTTC. The chain couples TRBV7-2 to TRBJ2-7, with 9 bases that match TRBD2. V lost 4 bases and J lost 3; bases outside the gene matches: 7. CDR1 is SGHTA, CDR2 FQGNSA, per germline. There are 15 residues in the CDR3.

CDR3: CASSQKTSSDTQYF. As DNA, the CDR3 is TGTGCCAGCAGCCAGAAGACTTCTTCGGATACGCAGTATTTT. The chain employs TRBV4-2 and TRBJ2-3, with D hard to call. With 3 bases removed from V and 6 bases from J, the gap between germline ends came to 13 bases. The CDR3 extends over 14 amino acids. In germline, CDR1 is LGHNA, CDR2 YNFKEQ.

V usage is TRBV5-1 and J usage is TRBJ1-6, with no clear D. Trimming left V 0 bases short and J 7 bases short, with 11 bases between. The germline gives CDR1 SGHRS, CDR2 YFSETQ. This CDR3 region has 15 residues. CDR3 coding DNA: TGCGCCAGCAGCTTGGAAGGGAGGGCGAATTCACCCCTCCACTTT. Residues: CASSLEGRANSPLHF.

The genes are TRBV18 and TRBJ2-7; D assignment may be TRBD1 or TRBD2 (6 bases each). This CDR3 comprises 15 residues. Trimming removed 1 base at V and 1 base at J, with 11 bases between. CDR1 and CDR2 (germline): KGHSH, LQKENI. The CDR3 sequence: CASSPQGGGSYEQYF. CDR3 in DNA: TGTGCCAGCTCACCACAGGGGGGTGGGTCCTACGAGCAGTACTTC.

The chain employs TRBV6-5 and TRBJ2-5; D ambiguous. CDR3 length equals 11 residues. Germline V gene lookup returns CDR1 MNHEY and CDR2 SVGAGI. Trimming cost V 6 bases and J 2 bases, with 4 bases left between them. Written as DNA, the CDR3 is TGTGCCAGCAGCGCGCAAGAGACCCAGTACTTC. Its translation: CASSAQETQYF.

The V gene is TRBV5-6, the J gene TRBJ2-7, with D uncertain. Germline loops: CDR1 SGHDT, CDR2 YYEEEE. V lost 2 bases, J lost 5 bases, and 8 bases lay in between. The CDR3 loop spans 12 amino acids. For the CDR3, the DNA is TGTGCCAGCAGCTTCAGACTTAACGAGCAGTACTTC. This codes for CASSFRLNEQYF.

The V call is TRBV7-3, the J call TRBJ1-3; D may be TRBD1 (6 bases). The CDR3 is 14 amino acids. Germline loops: CDR1 SGHTA, CDR2 FQGTGA. The ends were cut back, 6 bases at V and 8 bases at J, with 17 bases in the middle. The CDR3 protein is CASSRTGPGDTIYF. The CDR3, as DNA: TGTGCCAGCAGTCGTACAGGGCCGGGGGACACCATATATTTT.

The V and J genes are TRBV18 and TRBJ1-1; D possibly corresponds to TRBD1 (6 bases). Germline-derived CDR1 and CDR2 are KGHSH and LQKENI. The CDR3 has 16 residues. V was cut by 2 bases and J by 5 bases, with 18 bases left in between. DNA for the CDR3: TGTGCCAGCTCACCAGTCGAAGGGGGTTCGGGAACTGAAGCTTTCTTT. This gives the protein CASSPVEGGSGTEAFF. The variable domain in full, completed from reference TRBV18 and TRBJ1-1, reads NAGVMQNPRHLVRRRGQEARLRCSPMKGHSHVYWYRQLPEEGLKFMVYLQKENIIDESGMPKERFSAEFPKEGPSILRIQQVVRGDSAAYFCASSPVEGGSGTEAFFGQGTRLTVV.

J is TRBJ1-4 and V is TRBV5-4; 9 bases line up with TRBD1. V was clipped by 4 bases and J by 6 bases; unmatched bases: 10. The CDR3 runs to 16 residues. Germline V lookup: CDR1 SGHNT, CDR2 YYREEE (reference sequence). CDR3 nucleotide sequence: TGTGCCAGCAGCACCGGGACAGGGCCGAGAGATGAAAAACTGTTTTTT. Amino acids: CASSTGTGPRDEKLFF.

This chain links TRBV19 with TRBJ2-5; TRBD1 might be the D (5 bases). Germline CDR1 LNHDA, CDR2 SQIVND (reference sequence). The CDR3 is made up of 14 amino acids. Trimming left V 1 base short and J 1 base short, with 7 bases between. The CDR3 here is CASSIGQGQETQYF. The DNA of the CDR3 is TGTGCCAGTAGTATAGGGCAGGGCCAAGAGACCCAGTACTTC.

In regard to this clone: The same CDR3 can be traced to other DNA sequences in this sample. The gene calls are TRBV2 and TRBJ2-3; 7 bases match TRBD1. J gave up 1 base and V 4 bases, and 5 bases lay outside the gene matches. CDR1 is SNHLY and CDR2 is FYNNEI in the germline V gene. The length of the CDR3 is 15 residues. Here the CDR3 reads CASSGRQGGTDTQYF. CDR3 DNA sequence: TGTGCCAGCAGTGGTCGACAGGGAGGCACAGATACGCAGTATTTT.

The CDR3 loop reads CASSLRERETQYF. The DNA for the CDR3 is TGTGCCAGCAGCTTAAGGGAACGGGAGACCCAGTACTTC. This sequence joins TRBV7-2 and TRBJ2-5; D not certain. This CDR3 has 13 amino acids. Germline V gene data show CDR1 as SGHTA and CDR2 as FQGNSA. V lost 2 bases, J lost 5 bases, and 9 bases lay in between.

The rearrangement joins TRBV19 to TRBJ2-3, with 8 positions matching TRBD2. Germline V gives CDR1 LNHDA, CDR2 SQIVND (reference sequence). This CDR3 spans 15 amino acids. V was clipped by 4 bases and J by 3 bases; unmatched bases: 6. The CDR3, as DNA: TGTGCCAGTAGTAGGAGCGGGGGAGCGACAGATACGCAGTATTTT. Translating it yields CASSRSGGATDTQYF.

CDR3 protein: CASSPSGRTVYGYTF. CDR3 DNA: TGTGCCAGCAGTCCCTCGGGGAGGACTGTCTATGGCTACACCTTC. The chain carries TRBV6-5 and TRBJ1-2; no clear D. This CDR3 region has 15 residues. Germline CDR1 reads MNHEY; CDR2 reads SVGAGI. The V end was cut by 5 bases, the J end by 4 bases, with 17 bases between.

The J gene is TRBJ1-4, the V gene TRBV11-2; no clear D. This CDR3 is 12 amino acids long. V was trimmed by 1 base and J by 10 bases, leaving 7 bases between them. CDR1 and CDR2 (germline): SGHAT, FQNNGV. CDR3 amino acids: CASSLVSRKLFF. The CDR3 bases are TGTGCCAGCAGCTTAGTTTCGCGAAAACTGTTTTTT.

The J gene is TRBJ1-4, the V gene TRBV3-1 (or the pseudogene TRBV3-2); 9 bases match TRBD1. V gave up 5 bases and J gave up 1 base; unmatched junction bases: 5. The CDR3 covers 16 residues. CDR1 and CDR2 (germline): LGHDT, YNNKEL (reference sequence). DNA of the CDR3: TGTGCCAGCAGCAACCGGGACAGGGTAACTAATGAAAAACTGTTTTTT. Its translation: CASSNRDRVTNEKLFF.

The chain links TRBV19 to TRBJ2-3; D not certain. V lost 3 bases, J lost 6 bases, and 13 bases lay in between. The CDR3 covers 14 residues. CDR1 and CDR2 from the germline V gene are LNHDA and SQIVND (reference sequence). The CDR3 loop is CASSIFGIRDTQYF. The CDR3 coding sequence is TGTGCCAGTAGTATCTTTGGGATTCGGGATACGCAGTATTTT.

V gene TRBV5-1 combines with J gene TRBJ1-2; D is perhaps TRBD1 (5 bases). CDR3 length equals 16 residues. V was cut by 3 bases and J by 0 bases, with 15 bases left in between. From germline, CDR1 is SGHRS and CDR2 YFSETQ. CDR3 residues: CASSSGRQPTNYGYTF. The CDR3 bases are TGCGCCAGCAGCTCCGGGAGACAGCCGACTAACTATGGCTACACCTTC.

V gene TRBV3-1 (or the pseudogene TRBV3-2) combines with J gene TRBJ1-2; D not certain. V dropped 4 bases and J dropped 2 bases, with 14 bases sitting between them. The CDR3 has 15 amino acids. The germline gives CDR1 LGHDT, CDR2 YNNKEL (reference sequence). The CDR3 DNA reads as TGTGCCAGCAGCCCGCTAGCCGGGTCGAACTATGGCTACACCTTC. Encoded protein: CASSPLAGSNYGYTF.

This rearrangement joins TRBV7-2 to TRBJ2-5, with a possible D match to TRBD2 (5 bases). This CDR3 has 13 residues. Looked up from germline, CDR1 is SGHTA and CDR2 is FQGNSA. With 4 bases removed from V and 7 bases from J, the gap between germline ends came to 13 bases. The CDR3 DNA follows: TGTGCCAGCAGCTCCGTAGATGAGGGGACCCAGTACTTC. Its protein product is CASSSVDEGTQYF.

The rearrangement joins TRBV30 to TRBJ1-2, with D hard to call. Trimming left V 2 bases short and J 5 bases short, with 18 bases between. The CDR3 has 15 residues. The germline V gene has CDR1 GTSNPN and CDR2 SVGIG (reference sequence). The CDR3 is CAWSKRRISGYGYTF. CDR3 nucleotides: TGTGCCTGGAGTAAGAGGCGGATCTCTGGGTATGGCTACACCTTC.

This clone appeared once. The genes are TRBV19 and TRBJ1-4; unclear D gene. From germline, CDR1 is LNHDA and CDR2 SQIVND (reference sequence). V was clipped by 7 bases and J by 0 bases, with 15 bases between them. The CDR3 length is 16 residues. CDR3 loop: CASTPGRRTTNEKLFF. CDR3 nucleotides: TGTGCCAGTACCCCCGGACGGAGAACAACTAATGAAAAACTGTTTTTT.

The CDR3 is CASSFEGIETQYF. As DNA, the CDR3 is TGTGCCAGCAGTTTTGAGGGGATCGAGACCCAGTACTTC. This chain links TRBV12-3 or TRBV12-4 with TRBJ2-5; D may be TRBD1 or TRBD2 (5 bases each). The CDR3 length is 13 residues. V was trimmed by 3 bases and J by 5 bases, leaving 10 bases between them.

The chain is built from TRBV15 and TRBJ1-6, with a possible D match to TRBD1 (6 bases). The CDR3 extends over 14 amino acids. Germline lookup yields CDR1 LNHNV and CDR2 YYDKDF (reference sequence). Trimming left V 5 bases short and J 7 bases short, with 12 bases between. The CDR3 sequence: CATSPGQLNSPLHF. CDR3 DNA sequence: TGTGCCACCAGCCCCGGACAGCTCAATTCACCCCTCCACTTT. Combining the CDR3 with reference TRBV15 and TRBJ1-6 gives the whole variable domain DAMVIQNPRYQVTQFGKPVTLSCSQTLNHNVMYWYQQKSSQAPKLLFHYYDKDFNNEADTPDNFQSRRPNTSFCFLDIRSPGLGDTAMYLCATSPGQLNSPLHFGNGTRLTVT.

V and J are TRBV12-3 or TRBV12-4 and TRBJ1-2, with D possibly TRBD1 on 6 matching bases. The V end lost 6 bases, the J end lost 2 bases, and 10 bases lay between the germline ends. The CDR3 runs to 13 residues. CDR3 sequence (DNA): TGTGCCAGCAGAACAGGGAGAAACTATGGCTACACCTTC. Translation: CASRTGRNYGYTF.

A note on this clone: Other nucleotide sequences in the sample specify the same CDR3. V is TRBV7-2 and J is TRBJ1-5, with unresolved D. The CDR3 is made up of 14 amino acids. Deletions cut 5 bases from V and 4 bases from J, with 12 bases between. CDR1 is SGHTA and CDR2 is FQGNSA in the germline V gene. The CDR3 here is CASSQSGGNQPQHF. In nucleotides, the CDR3 is TGTGCCAGCAGCCAATCAGGAGGGAATCAGCCCCAGCATTTT.

V is TRBV18 and J is TRBJ2-3; D remains ambiguous. This CDR3 spans 13 amino acids. V was clipped by 3 bases and J by 0 bases, with 4 bases between them. Per germline, CDR1 KGHSH and CDR2 LQKENI. The CDR3 nucleotides read TGTGCCAGCTCACCCCTCAGCACAGATACGCAGTATTTT. It is translated as CASSPLSTDTQYF.

In this sample, this clone turned up a few times. The V call is TRBV2, the J call TRBJ1-2; D is ambiguous. V shed 0 bases and J shed 0 bases, with 8 bases lying between them. The CDR3 spans 15 residues. Looked up from germline, CDR1 is SNHLY and CDR2 is FYNNEI. The CDR3 sequence: CASSEALPANYGYTF. The CDR3 bases are TGTGCCAGCAGTGAAGCCTTACCTGCTAACTATGGCTACACCTTC.

The chain links TRBV9 to TRBJ1-3; D unclear. The CDR3 has 16 amino acids. Trimming took off 1 base at V and 0 bases at J, with 11 bases between the two ends. Germline CDR1 SGDLS, CDR2 YYNGEE. The CDR3 coding sequence is TGTGCCAGCAGCGTAACGAGTCAGAACTCTGGAAACACCATATATTTT. This translates into CASSVTSQNSGNTIYF.

The chain couples TRBV2 to TRBJ1-4; TRBD1 might be the D (6 bases). This CDR3 is 17 amino acids long. Trimming removed 2 bases from V and 10 bases from J, with 23 bases in between. Germline values: CDR1 SNHLY, CDR2 FYNNEI. The CDR3 region is CASSENLVWGARGKLFF. CDR3 bases: TGTGCCAGCAGTGAAAATCTTGTTTGGGGGGCTAGGGGAAAACTGTTTTTT.